This T cell receptor beta chain emerged from a study of technical replicates of blood from a handful of donors (dated by TCRdb to 2015 to 2018). Concerning this clone itself: This clone's antigen is unknown. One base away there is no much larger clone; base qualities are not given.

Germline trimming: 2 bases from V, 0 bases from J; junction bases outside gene matches: 12. CDR1 and CDR2, looked up from the germline V gene, are SNHLY and FYNNEI. From the cysteine up to the phenylalanine, the CDR3 has a length of 19 residues. Only CDR3 DNA remains: 57 bases, in frame from the first base. Library preparation was by the immunoSEQ multiplex PCR assay. TCRdb limited this immuneACCESS table to in-frame rearrangements with V and J called. A share of clones is missing; checked studies link under half to unresolved V genes, and the rest is unexplained. The sample has 50,000 to 70,000 clones on record, 85% to 95% of them singletons. The top ten clones comprise approximately 3.9% of the sample.

The chain uses TRBV2 and TRBJ2-3; TRBD2 agrees with 9 junctional bases. This sequence originates from a human donor in good health. Some clones in this sample may be carry-over from other donors' samples. Sequencing was performed on PBMCs. The encoded CDR3 is CASSEYIPSGATSTDTQYF. The DNA sequence reads TGTGCCAGCAGTGAATATATCCCTAGCGGGGCCACTAGCACAGATACGCAGTATTTT.